A selection of T cell receptor beta chains follows, all from one sample in a study of breast tumors, draining lymph nodes, adjacent tissues. Via MiXCR, TCRdb re-called the multiplex PCR reads, giving one row per CDR3 protein. This repertoire shows 50,000 to 55,000 distinct CDR3 sequences, roughly two fifths found once; its top ten account for about 11%. Material for sequencing was breast tumor tissue. These receptors were collected from a female donor with breast cancer. Some clones in this sample may be carry-over from other donors' samples. Each CDR3 is given with its conserved first and last residue. Each record gives: clone size, V gene, J gene, D gene, CDR3 protein, CDR3 DNA. D genes are given only for firm matches. Where a row states a size, it is once, few, many or the class of an expanded clone; other rows omit it.

>many|TRBV7-2|TRBJ2-3|TRBD2
CASSLTGGGDTQYF
TGTGCCAGCAGCTTAACGGGAGGAGGTGATACGCAGTATTTT
>many|TRBV20-1|TRBJ2-1|.
CSARDFVYNHREQFF
TGCAGTGCTAGAGATTTCGTCTACAATCATCGTGAGCAGTTCTTC
>many|TRBV6-5|TRBJ1-5|TRBD1
CASRPQGPSNQPQHF
TGTGCCAGCAGGCCACAGGGGCCTAGCAATCAGCCCCAGCATTTT
>many|TRBV10-1|TRBJ2-2|TRBD1
CASSESLTGGPGELFF
TGCGCCAGCAGTGAGTCCTTGACAGGGGGTCCCGGGGAGCTGTTTTTT
>many|TRBV5-8|TRBJ2-7|.
CASSFRGASGYEQYF
TGTGCCAGCAGCTTTCGGGGGGCCTCAGGTTACGAGCAGTACTTC
>many|TRBV9|TRBJ2-3|.
CASSPRPLEDTQYF
TGTGCCAGCAGCCCCCGCCCTCTGGAAGATACGCAGTATTTT
>.|TRBV5-4|TRBJ2-7|TRBD2
CASSLGSGDYFEQYF
TGTGCCAGCAGCTTGGGTAGCGGGGATTACTTCGAGCAGTACTTC
>.|TRBV4-3|TRBJ2-3|TRBD2
CASSPGASGSGTDTQYF
TGCGCCAGCAGCCCGGGGGCTAGCGGGTCCGGCACAGATACGCAGTATTTT
>.|TRBV5-1|TRBJ2-3|TRBD2
CASSLHGGTSGSTDTQYF
TGCGCCAGCAGCCTACACGGAGGGACTAGCGGGAGTACAGATACGCAGTATTTT
>many|TRBV7-9|TRBJ2-1|.
CASSFGHNEQFF
TGTGCCAGCAGCTTTGGCCACAATGAGCAGTTCTTC
>many|TRBV27|TRBJ2-1|TRBD2
CASTLRAGSTSVEQFF
TGTGCCAGCACCCTACGGGCTGGGAGCACTAGCGTTGAGCAGTTCTTC
>.|TRBV5-5|TRBJ1-2|.
CASSLGAGDGYTF
TGTGCCAGCAGCTTGGGGGCAGGGGATGGCTACACCTTC
>many|TRBV5-1|TRBJ2-5|.
CASSLSGGILQETQYF
TGCGCCAGCAGCCTCTCGGGCGGGATCCTCCAAGAGACCCAGTACTTC
>many|TRBV5-1|TRBJ1-2|.
CASSLAGAEGYTF
TGCGCCAGCAGCTTGGCAGGGGCGGAGGGCTACACCTTC
>many|TRBV3-1|TRBJ1-2|TRBD1
CASRPGTGGQDGYTF
TGTGCCAGCAGACCCGGGACAGGGGGACAAGATGGCTACACCTTC
>.|TRBV5-1|TRBJ1-2|.
CASSWDWDGDNSKYGHTF
TGCGCCAGCAGCTGGGATTGGGACGGCGACAATTCCAAGTATGGCCACACCTTC
>many|TRBV4-1|TRBJ2-7|.
CASSQDTYYEQYF
TGCGCCAGCAGCCAAGATACCTACTACGAGCAGTACTTC